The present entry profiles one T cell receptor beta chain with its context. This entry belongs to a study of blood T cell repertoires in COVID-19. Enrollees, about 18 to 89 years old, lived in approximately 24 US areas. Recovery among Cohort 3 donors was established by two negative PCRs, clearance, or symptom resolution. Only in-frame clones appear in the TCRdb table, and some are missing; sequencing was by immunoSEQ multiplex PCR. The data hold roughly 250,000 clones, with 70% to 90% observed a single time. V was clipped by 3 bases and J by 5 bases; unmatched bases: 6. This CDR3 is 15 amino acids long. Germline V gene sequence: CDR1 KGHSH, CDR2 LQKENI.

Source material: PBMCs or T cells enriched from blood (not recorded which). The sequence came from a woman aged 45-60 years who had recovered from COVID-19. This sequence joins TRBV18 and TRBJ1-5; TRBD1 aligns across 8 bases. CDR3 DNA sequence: TGTGCCAGCTCACCCGACAGGGGTGGGTATCAGCCCCAGCATTTT. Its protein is CASSPDRGGYQPQHF.